This T cell receptor beta chain was found in a study of blood T cells in healthy people across ages. CDR1 is SGHKS, CDR2 YYEKEE, per germline (reference sequence). The CDR3 is 14 amino acids. V was shortened by 7 bases and J by 5 bases, with 16 bases between the two germline ends. Sample-barcoded 5' priming and a J-beta primer mix drove a second PCR of about 6 to 12 cycles. MiXCR, run by TCRdb on the 5' RACE reads, gives a single entry per CDR3 protein. The sample has hundreds of thousands of distinct CDR3 sequences, 20% to 25% seen once; the top ten hold more than 8%. Each sample gave at least 6 million isolated PBMCs. The extraction recovered at least 6 micrograms of total RNA per sample. The sample was also linked to a second study, of T cells of mothers and their children.

This receptor was identified in a boy younger than 18 in good health. Sequencing was carried out using blood. V usage is TRBV5-5 and J usage is TRBJ2-4; D remains ambiguous. The CDR3 coding sequence is TGTGCCAGCTTTCACCTTCCTAGGGAAAACATTCAGTACTTC. As protein: CASFHLPRENIQYF.